This T cell receptor (beta chain) was sequenced in a study of cytomegalovirus exposure and HLA in healthy donors. Study details: In terms of ancestry, the Caucasian-associated cluster contained roughly 80% of the roughly 400 genotyped donors.

Details on this clone: The antigen is not known.

With 60 Vbeta and 13 Jbeta primers, the PCR was carried out. Sequencing used immunoSEQ multiplex PCR; TCRdb keeps in-frame clones, though not all of them. The sample contains 160,000 or so clones, around 75% of which appear only once. The CDR3 contains 13 residues. V dropped 5 bases and J dropped 9; count of bases not matched to a gene: 5. CDR1 and CDR2 (germline): SGHVS, FNYEAQ. Study findings and constraints: In a later analysis, HLA-associated beta chains showed higher expansion and lower generation probabilities than comparable chains. In vitro, a few CMV-associated chains proved specific for CMV antigens.

The sequence derives from a female donor in good health and CMV-seronegative. Sequencing input: PBMCs. The chain employs TRBV7-6 and TRBJ2-4; 9 bases line up with TRBD1. CDR3 nucleotide sequence: TGTGCCAGCAGCCCCCGACAGGGGGGCATTCAGTACTTC. This encodes CASSPRQGGIQYF.